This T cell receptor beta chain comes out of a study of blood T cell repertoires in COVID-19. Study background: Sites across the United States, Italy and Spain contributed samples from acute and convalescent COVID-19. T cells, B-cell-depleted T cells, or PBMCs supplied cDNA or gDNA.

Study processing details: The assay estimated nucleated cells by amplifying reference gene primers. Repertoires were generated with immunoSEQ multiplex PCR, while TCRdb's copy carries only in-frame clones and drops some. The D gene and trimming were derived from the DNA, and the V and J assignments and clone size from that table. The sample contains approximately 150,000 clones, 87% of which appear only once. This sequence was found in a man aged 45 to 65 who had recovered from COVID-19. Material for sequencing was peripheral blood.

CDR3 bases: TGCGCCAGCAGCTTGGGGGTCGGGGGATCAAACTATGGCTACACCTTC. Protein: CASSLGVGGSNYGYTF. The chain recombines TRBV5-1 with TRBJ1-2; tentative D call: TRBD1 (5 bases). Germline CDR1 reads SGHRS; CDR2 reads YFSETQ. V shed 0 bases and J shed 2 bases, with 14 bases lying between them. CDR3 size: 16 residues.